Shown below are 18 T cell receptor beta chains from a single sample sequenced in a study of blood T cell repertoires in COVID-19. Measured with immunoSEQ multiplex PCR; TCRdb has only the in-frame clones, and not every one. The sample has tens of thousands of clones; around 83% are singletons. Sequencing was done on a sample of peripheral blood. The receptors derive from a young man with COVID-19, enrolled during active disease.

This clone was found once. The rearrangement uses TRBV30 and TRBJ2-7; TRBD2 agrees at 10 bases. The CDR3 contains 13 residues. J gave up 4 bases and V 4 bases, and 4 bases lay outside the gene matches. Germline CDR1 is GTSNPN and CDR2 is SVGIG (reference sequence). Written as DNA, the CDR3 is TGTGCCTGGAAACGAGCGGGAGGGTACGAGCAGTACTTC. This sequence encodes CAWKRAGGYEQYF.

The chain recombines TRBV7-2 with TRBJ2-5; D gene ambiguous. CDR1 SGHTA and CDR2 FQGNSA come from the germline V gene. This CDR3 has 13 amino acids. With 3 bases removed from V and 4 bases from J, the gap between germline ends came to 9 bases. CDR3 sequence (DNA): TGTGCCAGCAGCTTTTGGGCTTCAGAGACCCAGTACTTC. Its protein is CASSFWASETQYF.

The DNA for the CDR3 is TGTGCCGTACGCGGCAGCAACACTGAAGCTTTCTTT. It codes for CAVRGSNTEAFF. J is TRBJ1-1 and V is TRBV6-5; no clear D. Germline CDR1 MNHEY, CDR2 SVGAGI. The V and J ends lost 11 bases and 2 bases respectively, with 12 bases between them. This CDR3 has 12 amino acids.

This chain joins TRBV6-5 and TRBJ1-1, with D maybe TRBD1 (5 bases). In germline, CDR1 is MNHEY, CDR2 SVGAGI. V lost 5 bases to trimming and J lost 4 bases, with 17 bases between them. The CDR3 runs 15 residues. CDR3: CASSMPGVGGTEAFF. In DNA form, the CDR3 reads TGTGCCAGCAGTATGCCGGGGGTTGGTGGCACTGAAGCTTTCTTT.

This sequence joins TRBV3-1 (or the pseudogene TRBV3-2) and TRBJ2-2; no definite D call. Germline assignment: CDR1 LGHDT and CDR2 YNNKEL (reference sequence). V lost 4 bases, J lost 0 bases, and 9 bases lay in between. The CDR3 has 15 amino acids. The CDR3 nucleotides read TGTGCCAGCAGCCTGGGCCTCGCGAACACCGGGGAGCTGTTTTTT. Encoded protein: CASSLGLANTGELFF.

This clone was detected a few times. The chain uses TRBV7-2 and TRBJ2-7; perhaps TRBD2 as D (5 bases). Germline V gives CDR1 SGHTA, CDR2 FQGNSA. V was trimmed by 0 bases and J by 0 bases, leaving 9 bases between them. This CDR3 spans 15 amino acids. This chain's CDR3 is CASSLAGVPSYEQYF. Here the CDR3 DNA reads TGTGCCAGCAGCTTAGCGGGAGTTCCCTCCTACGAGCAGTACTTC.

In this sample, this clone turned up a few times. This chain uses TRBV7-2 with TRBJ2-7, with 13 bases fitting TRBD2. This CDR3 has 16 residues. CDR1 and CDR2 from the germline V gene are SGHTA and FQGNSA. After removal of 5 bases from V and 4 bases from J, the junction contained 8 bases not matched to a gene. The chain's CDR3 is CASSNSRTSGRYEQYF. CDR3 nucleotide sequence: TGTGCCAGCAGCAACTCGCGGACTAGCGGGAGATACGAGCAGTACTTC.

In this sample, this clone turned up a few times. The CDR3 region has the DNA TGTGCCACCAGTGAAAGGGGCCGCTACGAGCAGTACTTC. It is translated as CATSERGRYEQYF. This chain links TRBV24-1 with TRBJ2-7; tentatively, D is TRBD1 (5 bases). The V end was cut by 4 bases, the J end by 3 bases, with 9 bases between. The CDR3 is 13 residues long. Germline V gene lookup returns CDR1 KGHDR and CDR2 SFDVKD.

The gene calls are TRBV5-4 and TRBJ2-7; D is perhaps TRBD2 (6 bases). The CDR3 is 14 residues long. V lost 1 base, J lost 0 bases, and 8 bases lay in between. Germline CDR1 SGHNT, CDR2 YYREEE (reference sequence). As DNA, the CDR3 is TGTGCCAGCAGCTTGATTAGCGGCTCCTACGAGCAGTACTTC. It translates to CASSLISGSYEQYF.

This clone has a handful of counts. The CDR3: CAWKGPGVAEAFF. DNA of the CDR3: TGTGCCTGGAAGGGGCCGGGGGTAGCCGAAGCTTTCTTT. This chain joins TRBV30 and TRBJ1-1, with D maybe TRBD1 (5 bases). Trimming removed 4 bases from V and 8 bases from J, with 17 bases in between. Germline V gene lookup returns CDR1 GTSNPN and CDR2 SVGIG (reference sequence). The CDR3 is 13 residues long.

V usage is TRBV6-2 or TRBV6-3 and J usage is TRBJ1-5; D uncertain. Trimming left V 4 bases short and J 7 bases short, with 8 bases between. Germline lookup yields CDR1 MNHEY and CDR2 SVGEGT. The CDR3 length is 12 residues. The CDR3 is CASSFGQQPQHF. The CDR3 DNA follows: TGTGCCAGCAGTTTTGGGCAGCAGCCCCAGCATTTT.

This chain joins TRBV6-5 and TRBJ1-4, with D perhaps matching TRBD1 (5 bases). V was cut by 0 bases and J by 4 bases, with 6 bases left in between. The CDR3 is 14 residues long. Germline loops: CDR1 MNHEY, CDR2 SVGAGI. CDR3: CASSYSGLNEKLFF. CDR3 nucleotides: TGTGCCAGCAGTTACTCGGGGCTTAATGAAAAACTGTTTTTT.

Here the CDR3 reads CASSPRAYNEQFF. CDR3 sequence (DNA): TGTGCCAGCAGCCCCAGGGCCTACAATGAGCAGTTCTTC. This chain links TRBV12-3 or TRBV12-4 with TRBJ2-1; tentative D call: TRBD1 (5 bases). The CDR3 extends over 13 amino acids. Trimming took 6 bases from V and 2 from J, leaving 8 bases between them.

The CDR3: CASRGLDEKLFF. For the CDR3, the DNA is TGTGCCAGCAGGGGGCTGGATGAAAAACTGTTTTTT. The chain couples TRBV2 to TRBJ1-4; TRBD1 is a possible D gene (5 bases). CDR1 SNHLY and CDR2 FYNNEI come from the germline V gene. This CDR3 contains 12 residues. V was trimmed by 6 bases and J by 6 bases, leaving 8 bases between them. The full variable domain, its missing parts supplied by reference TRBV2 and TRBJ1-4, is EPEVTQTPSHQVTQMGQEVILRCVPISNHLYFYWYRQILGQKVEFLVSFYNNEISEKSEIFDDQFSVERPDGSNFTLKIRSTKLEDSAMYFCASRGLDEKLFFGSGTQLSVL.

This clone occurred a few times. The chain has TRBV6-5 and TRBJ1-5, with 7 bases lining up with TRBD1. CDR3 length equals 14 residues. Germline values: CDR1 MNHEY, CDR2 SVGAGI. V lost 9 bases, J lost 6 bases, and 11 bases stayed unmatched. The CDR3 DNA sequence: TGTGCCAGTCGAGCAACAGGGGCTTCTCAGCCCCAGCATTTT. This gives the protein CASRATGASQPQHF.

V gene TRBV4-1 combines with J gene TRBJ1-2; D is unresolved. V dropped 4 bases and J dropped 5 bases, with 14 bases sitting between them. This CDR3 is 14 amino acids long. Germline assignment: CDR1 MGHRA and CDR2 YSYEKL. The CDR3 DNA sequence: TGCGCCAGCAGCCCCGGACTGCTACGATATGGCTACACCTTC. Amino acids: CASSPGLLRYGYTF.

The genes are TRBV7-2 and TRBJ2-4; D unclear. The V end was cut by 0 bases, the J end by 11 bases, with 11 bases between. The CDR3 sequence is 13 residues long. Germline lookup yields CDR1 SGHTA and CDR2 FQGNSA. CDR3 sequence (DNA): TGTGCCAGCAGCTTAGCGCCCGGCAGCGTTCAGTACTTC. Protein: CASSLAPGSVQYF. The complete variable domain, with remaining parts taken from reference TRBV7-2 and TRBJ2-4, reads GAGVSQSPSNKVTEKGKDVELRCDPISGHTALYWYRQSLGQGLEFLIYFQGNSAPDKSGLPSDRFSAERTGGSVSTLTIQRTQQEDSAVYLCASSLAPGSVQYFGAGTRLSVL.

V is TRBV6-5 and J is TRBJ1-5; no clear D. CDR3 length: 14 amino acids. Germline assignment: CDR1 MNHEY and CDR2 SVGAGI. Trimming removed 6 bases from V and 3 bases from J, with 12 bases in between. CDR3: CASRSGSPNQPQHF. The CDR3 DNA reads TGTGCCAGCAGATCGGGGTCCCCCAATCAGCCCCAGCATTTT.